This T cell receptor (beta chain) was recorded in a study of blood T cell repertoires in COVID-19. Study context: Spain, Italy and the United States supplied samples that represented acute and convalescent COVID-19.

This clone has just a few counts. Generated by immunoSEQ multiplex PCR, the TCRdb table keeps only in-frame clones and is missing some. This sample has approximately 31,000 clones, with about 90% found just once. Sequencing input: peripheral blood. This sequence was found in a man aged 55 to 70 with active COVID-19.

CDR3 residues: CASSYNSIGQYGYTF. CDR3 nucleotide sequence: TGCGCCAGCAGCTACAACTCCATTGGACAGTATGGCTACACCTTC. V usage is TRBV4-1 and J usage is TRBJ1-2, with D perhaps matching TRBD1 (6 bases). The germline V gene has CDR1 MGHRA and CDR2 YSYEKL. CDR3 size: 15 residues. Trimming removed 5 bases from V and 5 bases from J, with 18 bases in between.